This T cell receptor (beta chain) was identified during a study of T cells after yellow fever vaccination. Study background: The fractions with low cell numbers were processed using SMART-Seq v4 Ultra Low Input. Whole-study findings and limits: It was the secondary response that reached its peak faster, day 5 versus 15, but it was weaker. Subsequent booster samples again held most clones from primary vaccination (approximately 95% CD4, nearly 90% CD8).

Trimming cost V 4 bases and J 5 bases; bases outside gene matches: 13. The CDR3 extends over 17 amino acids. For TCR, cDNA came from 5'RACE template switching, which added a universal primer site and UMIs. MiXCR, run by TCRdb on the 5' RACE reads, gives a single entry per CDR3 protein. The repertoire consists of some 560,000 distinct CDR3 sequences, with less than 20% occurring once and the leading ten covering approximately 15%. This clonotype appeared a few times. Its specificity is not known. This rearrangement joins TRBV12-3 or TRBV12-4 to TRBJ2-1; 8 bases are shared with TRBD1. The sample in question was PBMCs, obtained 5 days after the first yellow fever vaccination. The sequence was obtained from a young man who received the YFV17D yellow fever vaccine. CDR3 sequence: CASSSSRAGQVDNEQFF. The CDR3 coding sequence is TGTGCCAGCAGTTCCTCTAGGGCGGGACAGGTCGACAATGAGCAGTTCTTC.